The rows below give T cell receptor beta chains drawn from one sample of a study of blood T cell repertoires in COVID-19. This table comes from immunoSEQ multiplex PCR, and its TCRdb copy is limited to in-frame clones, with some not included. Here the sample spans some 48,000 clones, around four fifths being singletons. Sequenced input: peripheral blood. The receptors stem from a human donor in a cohort sampled during active COVID-19. The CDR3 runs from the conserved cysteine through the conserved F or W. The order of the fields is J gene, D gene, V gene, clone size, CDR3 DNA, CDR3 protein. The D gene is left open where the match is weak. The size of a clone is reported for some rows only, either as once, few or many, or as a class for expanded clones.

>TRBJ2-7|NA|TRBV18|once
TGTGCCAGCTCACCACTTTCTAGCGCCGAGCAGTACTTC
CASSPLSSAEQYF
>TRBJ1-2|TRBD1|TRBV5-1|NA
TGCGCCAGCAGCTTGTCGACAGGGGGGTATGGCTACACCTTC
CASSLSTGGYGYTF
>TRBJ2-7|NA|TRBV29-1|NA
TGCAGCGTTGTGCAACAGGGAGAGCAGTACTTC
CSVVQQGEQYF
>TRBJ2-7|TRBD1|TRBV10-3|NA
TGTGCCATCAGTGAGAGGCAGGGCAGGGGGAACTACGAGCAGTACTTC
CAISERQGRGNYEQYF
>TRBJ2-1|TRBD2|TRBV2|NA
TGTGCCAGCAGTGCGGGGGGGCCTATTAGTGAGCAGTTCTTC
CASSAGGPISEQFF
>TRBJ2-5|TRBD2|TRBV10-3|NA
TGTGCCAGCAAGCGGGGGGGCTCCGGGGAGACCCAGTACTTC
CASKRGGSGETQYF
>TRBJ2-3|NA|TRBV5-4|few
TGTGCCAGCAGCTTCGAGAACCCCACAGATACGCAGTATTTT
CASSFENPTDTQYF
>TRBJ1-6|TRBD1|TRBV27|NA
TGTGCCAGCAGATCGACAGGGTCCTATAATTCACCCCTCCACTTT
CASRSTGSYNSPLHF
>TRBJ2-1|NA|TRBV7-2|NA
TGTGCCAGCAGCATCGACAGGCGCTCCTACAATGAGCAGTTCTTC
CASSIDRRSYNEQFF
>TRBJ2-7|TRBD1|TRBV29-1|NA
TGCAGCGTCCTCAGGGGGACCTACGAGCAGTACTTC
CSVLRGTYEQYF
>TRBJ2-3|TRBD2|TRBV6-5|NA
TGTGCCAGCAAGCCTAGCGGGGCCTCAACAGATACGCAGTATTTT
CASKPSGASTDTQYF
>TRBJ2-2|TRBD2|TRBV7-2|NA
TGTGCCAGCAGCTCGGGACTAGCGGCGGTAACCGGGGAGCTGTTTTTT
CASSSGLAAVTGELFF
>TRBJ2-3|TRBD2|TRBV3-1/TRBV3-2|NA
TGTGCCAGCAGCCAAGTGTGGCGGGGGGCCTACGACACAGATACGCAGTATTTT
CASSQVWRGAYDTDTQYF
>TRBJ2-7|NA|TRBV6-5|NA
TGTGCCAGCAGGTCGGGACCGTTCAGGGGCGAGCAGTACTTC
CASRSGPFRGEQYF
>TRBJ1-2|TRBD1|TRBV4-1|NA
TGCGCCAGCAGCCAAGATAGGCGACAGGGTAACTATGGCTACACCTTC
CASSQDRRQGNYGYTF
>TRBJ1-5|NA|TRBV4-1|NA
TGCGCCAGCAGCCAAGCTTTACTATACCATCAGCCCCAGCATTTT
CASSQALLYHQPQHF
>TRBJ1-2|NA|TRBV7-9|NA
TGTGCCAGCAGCTTGGGCTCCTGGACGGAGCGCGGGACCTTC
CASSLGSWTERGTF
>TRBJ2-5|TRBD2|TRBV11-2|NA
TGTGCCAGCAGCTCCCACTTGACTAGCTTAGAGACCCAGTACTTC
CASSSHLTSLETQYF
>TRBJ2-3|NA|TRBV7-9|NA
TGTGCCAGCAGAATAGAGGTCGCAGATACGCAGTATTTT
CASRIEVADTQYF
>TRBJ1-1|NA|TRBV18|NA
TGTGCCAGCTATTTGAACACCCTGAACACTGAAGCTTTCTTT
CASYLNTLNTEAFF
>TRBJ2-7|TRBD2|TRBV30|few
TGTGCCTGGAGGGGGAGGACTAGCGGTCCCCTCGAGCAGTACTTC
CAWRGRTSGPLEQYF
>TRBJ1-2|NA|TRBV11-2|NA
TGTGCCAGCCTTCATCAGAGGTATGGCTACACCTTC
CASLHQRYGYTF
>TRBJ1-1|TRBD1|TRBV10-3|NA
TGTGCCATCGGGTCAGGACAGGGCAATACTGAAGCTTTCTTT
CAIGSGQGNTEAFF
>TRBJ1-6|NA|TRBV3-1/TRBV3-2|few
TGTGCCAGCAGCCAAGGGACAGTGGGATTTTCACCCCTCCACTTT
CASSQGTVGFSPLHF
>TRBJ2-3|NA|TRBV30|NA
TGTGCCTGGAGCAGGGGACCCACAGATACGCAGTATTTT
CAWSRGPTDTQYF
>TRBJ2-7|NA|TRBV5-1|once
TGCGCCAGCAGCTTGAAGACAAACTACGAGCAGTACTTC
CASSLKTNYEQYF
>TRBJ2-7|NA|TRBV2|NA
TGTGCCAGCAGAGTTCAGGGTCTCCCCTACGAGCAGTACTTC
CASRVQGLPYEQYF
>TRBJ2-1|TRBD1|TRBV2|NA
TGTGCCAGCAGAGAACCCGGACAGGGCAATGAGCAGTTCTTC
CASREPGQGNEQFF
>TRBJ1-5|TRBD1|TRBV30|few
TGTGCCTGGAACAAGGGACAGTTGAATCAGCCCCAGCATTTT
CAWNKGQLNQPQHF
>TRBJ1-2|TRBD1|TRBV6-6|once
TGTGCCAGCACCGCCGGGACAGGGGGCGGCGGTGGCTACACCTTC
CASTAGTGGGGGYTF
>TRBJ2-7|NA|TRBV5-1|NA
TGCGCCAGCAGCTTGTCGTCGCCCCTCGAGGACGAGCAGTACTTC
CASSLSSPLEDEQYF
>TRBJ2-1|NA|TRBV7-2|NA
TGTGCCAGCCGCGGGGGCTTCTACAATGAGCAGTTCTTC
CASRGGFYNEQFF
>TRBJ1-2|TRBD1|TRBV11-2|few
TGTGCCAGCAGCTCGGGACAGGGGTTCGTCTATGGCTACACCTTC
CASSSGQGFVYGYTF
>TRBJ2-7|NA|TRBV5-4|NA
TGTGCCAGCAGCCTTTCGGGCGAGCAGTACTTC
CASSLSGEQYF
>TRBJ2-7|NA|TRBV11-3|few
TGTGCCAGCGGCCAGGGGGGTAACGAGCAGTACTTC
CASGQGGNEQYF
>TRBJ2-2|TRBD1|TRBV19|NA
TGTGCCAGTAGTATACCCGGACAGGACACCGGGGAGCTGTTTTTT
CASSIPGQDTGELFF
>TRBJ1-3|NA|TRBV5-1|few
TGCGCCAGTCAGTCCTCTTGGGGAAACACCATATATTTT
CASQSSWGNTIYF